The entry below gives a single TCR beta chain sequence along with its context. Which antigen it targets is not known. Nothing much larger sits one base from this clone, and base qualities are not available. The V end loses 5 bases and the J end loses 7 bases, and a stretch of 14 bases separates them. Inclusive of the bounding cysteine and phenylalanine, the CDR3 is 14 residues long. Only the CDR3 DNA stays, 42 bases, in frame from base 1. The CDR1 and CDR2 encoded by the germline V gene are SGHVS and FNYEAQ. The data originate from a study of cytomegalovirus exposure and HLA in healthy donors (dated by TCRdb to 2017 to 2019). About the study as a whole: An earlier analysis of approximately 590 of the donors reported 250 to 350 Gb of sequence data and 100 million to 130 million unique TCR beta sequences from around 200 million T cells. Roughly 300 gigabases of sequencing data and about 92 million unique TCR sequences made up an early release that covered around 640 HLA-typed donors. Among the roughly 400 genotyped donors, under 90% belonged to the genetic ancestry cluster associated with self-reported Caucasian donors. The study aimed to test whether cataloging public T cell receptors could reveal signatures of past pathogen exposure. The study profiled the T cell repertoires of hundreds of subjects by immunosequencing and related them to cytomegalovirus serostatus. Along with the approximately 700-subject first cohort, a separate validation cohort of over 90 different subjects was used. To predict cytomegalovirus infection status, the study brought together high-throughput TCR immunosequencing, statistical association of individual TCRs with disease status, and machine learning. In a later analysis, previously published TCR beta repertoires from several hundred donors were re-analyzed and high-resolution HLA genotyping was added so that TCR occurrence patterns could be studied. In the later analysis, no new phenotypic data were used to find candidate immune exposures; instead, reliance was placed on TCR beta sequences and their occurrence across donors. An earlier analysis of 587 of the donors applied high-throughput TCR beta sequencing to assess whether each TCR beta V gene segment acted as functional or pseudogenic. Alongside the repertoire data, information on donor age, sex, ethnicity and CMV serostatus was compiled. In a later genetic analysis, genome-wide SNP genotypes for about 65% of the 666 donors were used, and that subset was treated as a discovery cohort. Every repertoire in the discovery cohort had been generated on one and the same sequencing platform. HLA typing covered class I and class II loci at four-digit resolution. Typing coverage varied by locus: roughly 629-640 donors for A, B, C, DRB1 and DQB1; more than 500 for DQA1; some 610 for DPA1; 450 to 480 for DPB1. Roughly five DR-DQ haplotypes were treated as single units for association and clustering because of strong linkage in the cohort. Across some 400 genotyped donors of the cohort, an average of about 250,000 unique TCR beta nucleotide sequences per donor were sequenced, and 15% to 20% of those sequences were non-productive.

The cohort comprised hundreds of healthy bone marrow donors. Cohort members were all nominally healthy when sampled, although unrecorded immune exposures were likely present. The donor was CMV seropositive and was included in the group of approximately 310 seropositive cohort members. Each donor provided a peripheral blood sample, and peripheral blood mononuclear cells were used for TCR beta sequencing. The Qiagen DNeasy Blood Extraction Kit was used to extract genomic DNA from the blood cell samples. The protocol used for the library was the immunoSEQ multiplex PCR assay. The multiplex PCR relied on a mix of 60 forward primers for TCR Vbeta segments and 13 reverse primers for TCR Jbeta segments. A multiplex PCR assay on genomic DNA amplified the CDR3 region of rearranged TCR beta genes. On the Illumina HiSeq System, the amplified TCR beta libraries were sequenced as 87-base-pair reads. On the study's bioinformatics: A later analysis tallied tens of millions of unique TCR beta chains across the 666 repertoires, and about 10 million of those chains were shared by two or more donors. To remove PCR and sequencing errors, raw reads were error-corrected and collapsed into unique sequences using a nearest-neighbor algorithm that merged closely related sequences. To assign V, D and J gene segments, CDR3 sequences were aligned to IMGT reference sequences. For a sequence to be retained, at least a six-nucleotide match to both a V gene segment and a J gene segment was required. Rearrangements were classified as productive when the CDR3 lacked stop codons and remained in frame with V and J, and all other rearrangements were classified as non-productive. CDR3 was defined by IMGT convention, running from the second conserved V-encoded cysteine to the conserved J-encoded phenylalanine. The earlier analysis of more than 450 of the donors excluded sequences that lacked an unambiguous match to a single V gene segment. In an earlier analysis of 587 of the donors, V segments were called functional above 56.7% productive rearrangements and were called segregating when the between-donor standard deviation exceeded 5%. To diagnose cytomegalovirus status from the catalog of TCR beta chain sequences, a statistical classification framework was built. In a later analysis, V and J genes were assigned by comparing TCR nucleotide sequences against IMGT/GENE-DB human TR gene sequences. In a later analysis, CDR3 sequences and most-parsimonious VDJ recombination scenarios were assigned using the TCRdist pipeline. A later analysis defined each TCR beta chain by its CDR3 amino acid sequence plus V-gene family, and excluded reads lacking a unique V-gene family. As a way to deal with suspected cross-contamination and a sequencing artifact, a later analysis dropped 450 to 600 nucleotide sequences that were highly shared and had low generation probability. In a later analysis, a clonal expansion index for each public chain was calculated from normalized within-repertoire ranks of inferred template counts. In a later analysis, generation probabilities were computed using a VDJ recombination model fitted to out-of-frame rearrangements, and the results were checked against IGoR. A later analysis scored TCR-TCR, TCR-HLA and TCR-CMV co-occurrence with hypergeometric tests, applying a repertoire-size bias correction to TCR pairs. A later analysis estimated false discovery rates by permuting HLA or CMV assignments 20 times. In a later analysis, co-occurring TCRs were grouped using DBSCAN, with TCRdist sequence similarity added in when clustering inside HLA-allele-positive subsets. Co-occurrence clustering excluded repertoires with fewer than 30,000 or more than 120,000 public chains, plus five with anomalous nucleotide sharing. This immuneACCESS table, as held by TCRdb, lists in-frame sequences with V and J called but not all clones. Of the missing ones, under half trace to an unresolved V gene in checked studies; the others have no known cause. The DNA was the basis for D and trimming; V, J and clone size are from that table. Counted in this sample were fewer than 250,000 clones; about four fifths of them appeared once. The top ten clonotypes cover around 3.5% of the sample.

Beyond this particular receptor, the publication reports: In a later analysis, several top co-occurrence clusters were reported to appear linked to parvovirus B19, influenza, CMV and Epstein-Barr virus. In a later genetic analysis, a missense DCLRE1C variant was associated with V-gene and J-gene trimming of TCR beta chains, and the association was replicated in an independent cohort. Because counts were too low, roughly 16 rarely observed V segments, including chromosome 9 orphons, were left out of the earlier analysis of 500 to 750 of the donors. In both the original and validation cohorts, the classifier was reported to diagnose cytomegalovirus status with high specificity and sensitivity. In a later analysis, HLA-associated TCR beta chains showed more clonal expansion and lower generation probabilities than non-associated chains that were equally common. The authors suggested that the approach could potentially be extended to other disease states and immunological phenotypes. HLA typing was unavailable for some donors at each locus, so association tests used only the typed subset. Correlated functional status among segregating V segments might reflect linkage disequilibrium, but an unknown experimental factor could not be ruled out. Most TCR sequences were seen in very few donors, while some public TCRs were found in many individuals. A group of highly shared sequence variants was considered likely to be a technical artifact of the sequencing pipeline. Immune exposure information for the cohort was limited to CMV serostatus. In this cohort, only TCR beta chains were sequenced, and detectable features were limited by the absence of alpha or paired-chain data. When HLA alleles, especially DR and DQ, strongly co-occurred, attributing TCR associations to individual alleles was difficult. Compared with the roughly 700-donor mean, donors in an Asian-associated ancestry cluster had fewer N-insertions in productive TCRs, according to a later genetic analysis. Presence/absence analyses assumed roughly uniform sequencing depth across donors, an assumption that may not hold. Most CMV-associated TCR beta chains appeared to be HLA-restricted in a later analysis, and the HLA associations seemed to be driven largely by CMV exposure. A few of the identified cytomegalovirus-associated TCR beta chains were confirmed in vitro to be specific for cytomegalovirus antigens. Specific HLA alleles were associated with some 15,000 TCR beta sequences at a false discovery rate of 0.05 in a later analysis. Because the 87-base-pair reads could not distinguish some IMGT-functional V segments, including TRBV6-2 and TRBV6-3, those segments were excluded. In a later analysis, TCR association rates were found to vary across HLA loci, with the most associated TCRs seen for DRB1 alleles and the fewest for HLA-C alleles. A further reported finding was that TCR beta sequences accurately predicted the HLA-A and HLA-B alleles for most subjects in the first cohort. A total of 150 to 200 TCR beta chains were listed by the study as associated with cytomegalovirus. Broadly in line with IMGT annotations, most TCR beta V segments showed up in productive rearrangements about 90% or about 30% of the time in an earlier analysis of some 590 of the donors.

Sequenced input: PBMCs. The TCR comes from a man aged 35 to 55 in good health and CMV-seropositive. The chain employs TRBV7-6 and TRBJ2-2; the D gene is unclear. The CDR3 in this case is CASSAAEVVGELFF. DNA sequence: TGTGCCAGCAGCGCGGCGGAAGTCGTCGGGGAGCTGTTTTTT. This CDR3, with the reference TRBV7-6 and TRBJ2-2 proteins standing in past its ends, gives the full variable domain GAGVSQSPRYKVTKRGQDVALRCDPISGHVSLYWYRQALGQGPEFLTYFNYEAQQDKSGLPNDRFSAERPEGSISTLTIQRTEQRDSAMYRCASSAAEVVGELFFGEGSRLTVL.